Listed below are T cell receptor beta chains from one sample, sequenced in a study of shared clonotypes between healthy human individuals. Measured with immunoSEQ multiplex PCR; TCRdb has only the in-frame clones, and not every one. The sample has more than 400,000 clones, 81% seen once. The sample comprised PBMCs. These receptors all stem from a woman aged 40 to 55 in good health. Some clones in this sample may be carry-over from other donors' samples. CDR3s include the opening cysteine and the closing phenylalanine or tryptophan. Fields, in order: V gene, CDR3 protein.

V gene: TRBV20-1; CDR3 protein: CSAIWQSLHF
V gene: TRBV9; CDR3 protein: CASSVENLGEQYF
V gene: TRBV7-9; CDR3 protein: CASSLAGLGETQYF
V gene: TRBV29-1; CDR3 protein: CSVEGSTNLPTDTQYF
V gene: TRBV7-3; CDR3 protein: CASSSGSGGRGNNEQFF
V gene: TRBV2; CDR3 protein: CASSLYEQYF
V gene: TRBV5-4; CDR3 protein: CASSSGLAGGRYQETQYF
V gene: TRBV19; CDR3 protein: CASRGVGRAQETQYF
V gene: TRBV4-2; CDR3 protein: CASSQDRGTEILYGYTF
V gene: TRBV5-1; CDR3 protein: CASSFQGQGGEQYF
V gene: TRBV4-2; CDR3 protein: CASSQDLAGGDEQFF
V gene: TRBV4-2; CDR3 protein: CASSQDSSTLNTEAFF
V gene: TRBV21-1; CDR3 protein: CASSKFDRTPSYEQYF
V gene: TRBV5-4; CDR3 protein: CASSLGTGVEDTEAFF
V gene: TRBV13; CDR3 protein: CASSLRAGADTQYF
V gene: TRBV16; CDR3 protein: CASSQSQGVNEQFF
V gene: TRBV28; CDR3 protein: CATQGAGGIETQYF
V gene: TRBV5-1; CDR3 protein: CASSFGQGDEQYF